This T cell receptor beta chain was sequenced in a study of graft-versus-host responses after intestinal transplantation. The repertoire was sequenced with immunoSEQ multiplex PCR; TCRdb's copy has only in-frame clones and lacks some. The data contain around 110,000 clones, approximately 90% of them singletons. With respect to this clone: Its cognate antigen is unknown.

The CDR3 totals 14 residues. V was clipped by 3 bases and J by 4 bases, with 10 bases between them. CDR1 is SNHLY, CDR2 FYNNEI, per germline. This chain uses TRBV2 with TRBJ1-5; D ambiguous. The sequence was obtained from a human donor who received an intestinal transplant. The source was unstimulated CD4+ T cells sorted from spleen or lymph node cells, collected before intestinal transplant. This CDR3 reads CASSEAYYNQPQHF. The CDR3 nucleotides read TGTGCCAGCAGTGAGGCATATTATAATCAGCCCCAGCATTTT.